This TCR beta chain was sequenced in a study of cytomegalovirus exposure and HLA in healthy donors. This table comes from immunoSEQ multiplex PCR, and its TCRdb copy is limited to in-frame clones, with some not included. The table has 55,000 to 80,000 clones, roughly 94% seen once. The CDR3 is 14 amino acids. The germline gives CDR1 MNHNS, CDR2 SASEGT. Trimming shortened V by 7 bases and J by 2 bases, and 14 bases separated the two germline ends. This chain connects TRBV6-1 to TRBJ2-5; D perhaps matches TRBD1 (6 bases). The sequence was collected from a woman aged 18 to 35 in good health and CMV-seropositive. The sample consisted of PBMCs. CDR3 sequence: CASNINGQQETQYF. CDR3 nucleotide sequence: TGTGCCAGCAACATAAACGGACAGCAAGAGACCCAGTACTTC.